Listed below are T cell receptor beta chains from one sample, sequenced in a study of CD8 T cells in ankylosing spondylitis. Using its own MiXCR run on the 5' RACE reads, TCRdb lists one record per CDR3 protein. The data show 700,000 to 1,000,000 distinct CDR3 sequences, 12% seen once. Sequenced: blood, either unsorted or a sorted T cell fraction (not recorded which). The source is a male donor with ankylosing spondylitis. The CDR3 runs from the conserved cysteine through the conserved F or W. D genes are given only for firm matches. Size is omitted from some rows. Given values are once, few, many or a class for expanded clones.

CASSLGPSESYEQYF,TGTGCCAGCAGCTTAGGACCCTCGGAGTCCTACGAGCAGTACTTC,TRBV9,few,NA,TRBJ2-7
CSVQPTNEKLFF,TGCAGTGTTCAGCCAACTAATGAAAAACTGTTTTTT,TRBV20-1,many,NA,TRBJ1-4
CSARRLAGGLSYNEQFF,TGCAGTGCTAGACGTCTAGCGGGGGGGTTATCCTACAATGAGCAGTTCTTC,TRBV20-1,few,TRBD2,TRBJ2-1
CASSRRHGQNTEAFF,TGCGCCAGCAGTCGAAGGCACGGCCAAAACACTGAAGCTTTCTTT,TRBV4-1,many,NA,TRBJ1-1
CASSPLGRATFF,TGTGCCAGCAGTCCCCTAGGGCGAGCTACGTTCTTC,TRBV6-1,NA,NA,TRBJ2-1
CASSQGGQFSTDTQYF,TGTGCCAGCAGCCAAGGGGGACAGTTTAGCACAGATACGCAGTATTTT,TRBV4-2,few,TRBD1,TRBJ2-3
CASSPPQRGWETQYF,TGTGCCAGCAGCCCACCGCAAAGGGGTTGGGAGACCCAGTACTTC,TRBV5-5,few,NA,TRBJ2-5
CASSVGGAQDTQYF,TGTGCCAGCAGCGTAGGTGGGGCGCAGGATACGCAGTATTTT,TRBV9,many,NA,TRBJ2-3
CASSFGQGKHEQYF,TGTGCCAGCAGTTTTGGGCAGGGAAAGCACGAGCAGTACTTC,TRBV12-3/TRBV12-4,NA,NA,TRBJ2-7
CASSLIEGGYTF,TGTGCCAGCAGCTTAATAGAGGGGGGCTACACCTTC,TRBV7-9,NA,NA,TRBJ1-2
CASSQGRWPGELFF,TGTGCCAGCAGCCAAGGCCGGTGGCCCGGGGAGCTGTTTTTT,TRBV4-2,many,NA,TRBJ2-2
CASSLSRYTDTQYF,TGCGCCAGCAGCCTCTCCCGGTACACAGATACGCAGTATTTT,TRBV5-1,NA,NA,TRBJ2-3
CASSFGSVGETQYF,TGTGCCAGCAGCTTCGGGTCTGTGGGAGAGACCCAGTACTTC,TRBV7-2,few,NA,TRBJ2-5
CAIRIVQGDTGELFF,TGTGCCATCAGGATCGTACAGGGGGACACCGGGGAGCTGTTTTTT,TRBV10-3,NA,TRBD1,TRBJ2-2
CASRKTIKETQYF,TGTGCCAGCAGAAAGACTATAAAGGAGACCCAGTACTTC,TRBV6-2/TRBV6-3,few,NA,TRBJ2-5
CASRPWAGGEQFF,TGTGCCAGCAGGCCCTGGGCAGGCGGAGAGCAGTTCTTC,TRBV27,NA,NA,TRBJ2-1
CSVGRPGQGSYEQYF,TGCAGCGTTGGGCGTCCGGGACAGGGATCCTACGAGCAGTACTTC,TRBV29-1,many,TRBD1,TRBJ2-7
CASSFLGPDSGNTIYF,TGCGCCAGCAGCTTCCTGGGGCCGGACTCTGGAAACACCATATATTTT,TRBV5-1,many,NA,TRBJ1-3
CASSLRTLTSGANVLTF,TGTGCCAGCAGTCTCCGGACTTTGACCTCTGGGGCCAACGTCCTGACTTTC,TRBV6-1,NA,NA,TRBJ2-6
CSASLGHTGELFF,TGCAGTGCTAGTTTGGGGCACACCGGGGAGCTGTTTTTT,TRBV20-1,few,NA,TRBJ2-2
CASSFPGGRTEAFF,TGCGCCAGCAGTTTCCCCGGGGGGAGGACTGAAGCTTTCTTT,TRBV5-1,NA,NA,TRBJ1-1
CAVSGQGGNEQFF,TGTGCCGTCTCGGGACAGGGAGGAAATGAGCAGTTCTTC,TRBV10-3,many,TRBD1,TRBJ2-1
CASSLVQPDYGYTF,TGTGCCAGCAGCTTAGTACAACCCGACTATGGCTACACCTTC,TRBV7-2,few,NA,TRBJ1-2
CASSQGGAGNTEAFF,TGCGCCAGCAGCCAAGGGGGGGCGGGTAACACTGAAGCTTTCTTT,TRBV4-3,few,NA,TRBJ1-1
CASSWGDRGSTDTQYF,TGCGCCAGCAGCTGGGGGGACAGGGGAAGCACAGATACGCAGTATTTT,TRBV5-1,NA,TRBD1,TRBJ2-3
CASSLTWGTQETQYF,TGCGCCAGCAGCCTGACGTGGGGGACTCAAGAGACCCAGTACTTC,TRBV4-1,few,NA,TRBJ2-5
CASSPNRDSGEYTF,TGTGCCAGCAGCCCAAACCGGGACAGCGGGGAGTACACCTTC,TRBV7-2,few,TRBD1,TRBJ1-2
CSAIPRTLSTDTQYF,TGCAGTGCTATCCCCCGGACACTAAGCACAGATACGCAGTATTTT,TRBV20-1,NA,NA,TRBJ2-3
CASSTGAIGNTIYF,TGCGCCAGCAGCACGGGGGCGATTGGAAACACCATATATTTT,TRBV5-1,few,NA,TRBJ1-3
CASSSTDFADTQYF,TGCGCCAGCAGCTCGACAGATTTCGCTGATACGCAGTATTTT,TRBV5-1,NA,NA,TRBJ2-3
CASSLIPDYEQYF,TGTGCCAGCAGCTTAATCCCTGATTATGAGCAGTACTTC,TRBV7-2,NA,NA,TRBJ2-7
CASSPSGLTNTGELFF,TGTGCCAGCAGTCCGTCCGGGCTAACGAACACCGGGGAGCTGTTTTTT,TRBV12-3/TRBV12-4,few,NA,TRBJ2-2
CSARGLGQGTPEAFF,TGCAGTGCTAGAGGTCTGGGACAGGGGACCCCTGAAGCTTTCTTT,TRBV20-1,NA,TRBD1,TRBJ1-1
CASTDAGGGTDTQYF,TGCGCCAGCACCGACGCGGGGGGAGGCACAGATACGCAGTATTTT,TRBV5-1,NA,TRBD2,TRBJ2-3
CASSSTRFHEQFF,TGTGCCAGCAGCAGCACTAGGTTTCATGAGCAGTTCTTC,TRBV13,NA,NA,TRBJ2-1
CASSPSRPHQPQHF,TGTGCCAGCAGCCCTTCCCGGCCCCATCAGCCCCAGCATTTT,TRBV12-3/TRBV12-4,many,NA,TRBJ1-5
CASSLAGNRPETQYF,TGCGCCAGCAGCTTGGCAGGGAACCGGCCAGAGACCCAGTACTTC,TRBV5-1,NA,NA,TRBJ2-5
CASSFLPQSYEQYF,TGTGCCAGCAGCTTCCTGCCACAATCCTACGAGCAGTACTTC,TRBV7-2,NA,NA,TRBJ2-7
CASSETSGKITQYF,TGTGCCAGCAGTGAGACTAGCGGGAAGATTACGCAGTATTTT,TRBV2,few,TRBD2,TRBJ2-3
CATSGEATDTQYF,TGTGCCACCAGTGGGGAGGCCACAGATACGCAGTATTTT,TRBV24-1,few,NA,TRBJ2-3
CASSFSNSNIQYF,TGTGCCAGCAGCTTTAGTAACTCAAACATTCAGTACTTC,TRBV7-2,many,NA,TRBJ2-4
CASSFSGGDTEAFF,TGCGCCAGCAGCTTCTCGGGCGGGGACACTGAAGCTTTCTTT,TRBV5-1,few,NA,TRBJ1-1
CASSPDLNEQFF,TGCGCCAGCAGCCCGGATTTAAATGAGCAGTTCTTC,TRBV5-1,NA,NA,TRBJ2-1
CATSDSYPGGEQYF,TGTGCCACCAGTGATTCGTATCCAGGAGGCGAGCAGTACTTC,TRBV24-1,many,NA,TRBJ2-7
CASSQDRAGDSYEQYF,TGCGCCAGCAGCCAAGATAGAGCGGGAGACTCCTACGAGCAGTACTTC,TRBV4-3,NA,TRBD2,TRBJ2-7
CTGRVGDTQYF,TGCACTGGGAGGGTCGGAGATACGCAGTATTTT,TRBV20-1,many,TRBD2,TRBJ2-3
CASSLRVLTEAFF,TGTGCCAGCAGTTTGCGAGTGCTCACTGAAGCTTTCTTT,TRBV27,many,NA,TRBJ1-1